This entry lists 18 T cell receptor beta chains sequenced from one sample in a study of early T cells in non-severe SARS-CoV-2 infection. Each CDR3 protein is one row after TCRdb ran MiXCR on the 5' RACE reads. Counted here are 30,000 to 35,000 distinct CDR3 sequences, roughly 7.1% occurring once; the ten biggest clones make up 10% to 15%. Sequencing used whole blood, obtained at baseline. These receptors were collected from an adult who was a healthcare worker with PCR-confirmed SARS-CoV-2 infection or an uninfected control (not recorded which).

This clonotype was observed a few times. The J gene is TRBJ2-2, the V gene TRBV11-3, with 8 nucleotides matching TRBD1. The CDR3 consists of 16 residues. J was trimmed by 4 bases and V by 0 bases; bases with no gene match: 4. Germline CDR1 SGHNT, CDR2 YENEEA. The CDR3, as DNA: TGTGCCAGCAGCTTAGACAGGGGGCGAGGCACCGGGGAGCTGTTTTTT. This gives the protein CASSLDRGRGTGELFF.

This clonotype was seen ten or more times. The gene calls are TRBV12-3 or TRBV12-4 and TRBJ2-1, with 8 nucleotides matching TRBD2. The CDR3 is 16 residues long. Losses at the gene ends were 3 bases for V and 7 bases for J; bases not matched to a gene: 11. The CDR3 DNA follows: TGTGCCAGCAGTTTGACGGGAGGGCTGACGGGGAATGAGCAGTTCTTC. This codes for CASSLTGGLTGNEQFF.

Ten or more counts support this clonotype. The chain uses TRBV5-1 and TRBJ2-1; 13 bases agree with TRBD2. CDR1 and CDR2 (germline): SGHRS, YFSETQ. V dropped 0 bases and J dropped 15; count of bases not matched to a gene: 18. CDR3 length: 18 residues. The chain's CDR3 is CASSLGSLTSGRPQALFF. As DNA, the CDR3 is TGCGCCAGCAGCTTGGGCTCACTGACTAGCGGGAGGCCACAAGCGTTGTTCTTC.

This clonotype is classed as large. The V call is TRBV6-2 or TRBV6-3, the J call TRBJ2-7; 8 bases line up with TRBD2. Trimming took 5 bases from V and 2 from J; bases not matched to a gene: 5. Per the germline V gene, CDR1 is MNHEY and CDR2 is SVGEGT. CDR3 length equals 14 residues. CDR3 nucleotides: TGTGCCAGCAGTCGTAGCGGGATGGCCTACGAGCAGTACGTC. This sequence encodes CASSRSGMAYEQYV.

This clonotype was seen a few times. This chain connects TRBV6-6 to TRBJ2-7; TRBD1 matches 8 bases. The CDR3 extends over 13 amino acids. Germline trimming cut 11 bases from V and 0 bases from J; bases unmatched to any gene: 6. From germline, CDR1 is MNHNY and CDR2 SVGAGI (reference sequence). The chain's CDR3 is CAVRQGSSYEQYV. In DNA form, the CDR3 reads TGTGCCGTCCGACAGGGGAGCTCCTACGAGCAGTACGTC.

This clonotype was seen a few times. The V call is TRBV4-3, the J call TRBJ1-4; maybe TRBD1 (5 bases). Trimming stripped 1 base from V and 4 bases from J, with 13 bases between. The V gene's germline CDR1 is LGHNA and CDR2 YSLEER. The CDR3 sequence is 16 residues long. The CDR3 protein is CASSQVIGGINEKLFF. The CDR3 nucleotides are TGCGCCAGCAGCCAAGTTATCGGGGGGATTAATGAAAAACTGTTTTTT.

This clonotype was counted at least ten times. The V and J genes are TRBV6-2 or TRBV6-3 and TRBJ1-1, with D possibly matching TRBD1 (6 bases). The CDR3 loop spans 16 amino acids. Germline V gene lookup returns CDR1 MNHEY and CDR2 SVGEGT. V was cut by 7 bases and J by 1 base, with 19 bases left in between. CDR3 residues: CASIPLYRVGNTEAFF. The CDR3 DNA follows: TGTGCCAGCATCCCCCTGTACAGGGTTGGGAACACTGAAGCTTTCTTT.

This clonotype was observed many times. The J gene is TRBJ2-1, the V gene TRBV7-3; unclear D gene. The CDR3 totals 17 residues. Germline V gives CDR1 SGHTA, CDR2 FQGTGA. The V end lost 4 bases, the J end lost 0 bases, and 16 bases lay between the germline ends. Written as DNA, the CDR3 is TGTGCCAGCAGCTCCCCCCTCGGACGAAGCTCCTACAATGAGCAGTTCTTC. Translation: CASSSPLGRSSYNEQFF.

This clonotype was seen a handful of times. The CDR3 nucleotides read TGCGCCAGCAGCTTGCAAGGACAGACGAACACCGGGGAGCTGTTTTTT. It specifies CASSLQGQTNTGELFF. The chain combines TRBV5-1 with TRBJ2-2; a weak D match, TRBD1 (6 bases). The germline V gene has CDR1 SGHRS and CDR2 YFSETQ. Trimming shortened V by 1 base and J by 0 bases, and 10 bases separated the two germline ends. The CDR3 spans 16 residues.

This clonotype was observed a few times. The chain uses TRBV18 and TRBJ1-2; D ambiguous. Trimming removed 2 bases from V and 7 bases from J, with 8 bases in between. This CDR3 is 12 amino acids long. Looked up from germline, CDR1 is KGHSH and CDR2 is LQKENI. The CDR3 is CASSPSRVGYTF. CDR3 DNA sequence: TGTGCCAGCTCACCAAGTAGGGTTGGCTACACCTTC.

This clonotype was observed at least ten times. The chain is built from TRBV6-5 and TRBJ2-2; 7 nucleotides line up with TRBD1. The germline gives CDR1 MNHEY, CDR2 SVGAGI. J lost 3 bases, V lost 6 bases, and 7 bases had no gene match. This CDR3 contains 15 residues. This CDR3 is CASRAGTVDTGELFF. In DNA form, the CDR3 reads TGTGCCAGCAGAGCCGGGACAGTGGACACCGGGGAGCTGTTTTTT.

This clonotype was detected ten times or more. This chain links TRBV11-2 with TRBJ1-5, with D hard to call. The CDR3 sequence is 14 residues long. Germline CDR1 reads SGHAT; CDR2 reads FQNNGV. V was shortened by 0 bases and J by 0 bases, with 3 bases between the two germline ends. The CDR3 region is CASSLDNSNQPQHF. The CDR3, as DNA: TGTGCCAGCAGCTTAGACAATAGCAATCAGCCCCAGCATTTT.

The rearrangement uses TRBV7-6 and TRBJ2-1; D perhaps matches TRBD2 (6 bases). The CDR3 loop spans 12 amino acids. Germline V gene sequence: CDR1 SGHVS, CDR2 FNYEAQ. Deletions cut 5 bases from V and 6 bases from J, with 8 bases between. The CDR3 bases are TGTGCCAGCAGCCGAGCGGGCAATGAGCAGTTCTTC. Its translation: CASSRAGNEQFF.

The chain combines TRBV6-2 or TRBV6-3 with TRBJ1-5; possibly TRBD1 for D (6 bases). The CDR3 spans 14 residues. The V end was cut by 6 bases, the J end by 4 bases, with 13 bases between. Germline CDR1 MNHEY, CDR2 SVGEGT. The CDR3 nucleotides are TGTGCCAGCAGACCCTCCAGGGGAAATCAGCCCCAGCATTTT. This encodes CASRPSRGNQPQHF.

This clonotype was counted many times. The chain couples TRBV6-4 to TRBJ1-6; TRBD1 agrees at 8 bases. J gave up 5 bases and V 0 bases, and 0 bases lay outside the gene matches. The CDR3 spans 15 residues. Germline V gene sequence: CDR1 MRHNA, CDR2 SNTAGT. The CDR3 is CASSDSTGDNSPLHF. The DNA for the CDR3 is TGTGCCAGCAGTGACTCGACAGGGGATAATTCACCCCTCCACTTT.

This clonotype was recorded at least ten times. The chain joins TRBV19 to TRBJ1-5; D call uncertain. Between the trimmed V and J ends, which lost 7 bases and 0 bases, there was a span of 4 bases. CDR3 length: 12 amino acids. Germline V CDR1 and CDR2: LNHDA, SQIVND (reference sequence). The CDR3 protein is CASKASNQPQHF. CDR3 nucleotides: TGTGCCAGTAAGGCTAGCAATCAGCCCCAGCATTTT.

The chain couples TRBV19 to TRBJ2-1; TRBD2 is a possible D gene (7 bases). Trimming took 9 bases from V and 8 from J, leaving 14 bases between them. There are 12 residues in the CDR3. CDR1 is LNHDA, CDR2 SQIVND, per germline (reference sequence). The CDR3 DNA sequence: TGTGCCAGCCAAAAAGGGGGGGATGAGCAGTTCTTC. Its translation: CASQKGGDEQFF.

This clonotype was observed a few times. The chain has TRBV24-1 and TRBJ2-1; possibly TRBD2 for D (5 bases). This CDR3 spans 15 amino acids. Germline CDR1 KGHDR, CDR2 SFDVKD. V was cut by 3 bases and J by 4 bases, with 12 bases left in between. The CDR3 sequence: CATSDPAGGYNEQFF. The CDR3 nucleotides are TGTGCCACCAGTGATCCGGCGGGCGGGTACAATGAGCAGTTCTTC.